This T cell receptor (beta chain) comes out of a study of human T cells and chemical hapten exposure. Study information: Variability of per-sample TCR yields stemmed mainly from small differences in pooled library volume. The study, taken as a whole, reports: Unchanged with DPC sensitization were TCRs above 1 in 1000 frequency.

This clonotype was observed at least ten times. Its antigen is not identified. V gave up 5 bases and J gave up 1 base, with 14 bases separating them. The CDR3 totals 15 residues. CDR1 and CDR2 from the germline V gene are SEHNR and FQNEAQ (reference sequence). The library gave individual cDNA molecules unique molecular identifiers. One entry per CDR3 protein results from TCRdb running MiXCR on the 5' RACE reads. The sample lists about 140,000 distinct CDR3 sequences, around 4.1% occurring once. Extraction of total RNA was performed on unfractionated whole blood. The rearrangement links TRBV7-9 to TRBJ1-1; D is uncertain. This TCR was recovered from a female donor in good health. CDR3: CASSQQEGWNTEAFF. Written as DNA, the CDR3 is TGTGCCAGCAGCCAGCAAGAGGGCTGGAACACTGAAGCTTTCTTT.